Listed here is a single T cell receptor beta chain. This clonotype turned up a few times. This clone's antigen is unknown. No base quality information exists; no much larger clone differs at one position. Genomic DNA was used as template for profiling of TCR beta VDJ combinations and CDR3 sequences. An Illumina HiSeq 2000 was the platform used for TCR repertoire sequencing. The source study handled its data this way. Repertoire assessment relied on Simpson's diversity index, CDR3 size and DJ length profiles, and TRBV/TRBJ rearrangement plots. Whichever DNA sequence was most abundant in the deep sequencing data was defined as the immunodominant clone. CDR3 amino acid sequences were screened for sharing across subjects and compared with published repertoires and the VDJdb database. TCRdb trimmed the raw reads at Q25, called clones with MiXCR and kept productive beta chains. Merged by CDR3 protein, the rows form single entries marked with the most common genes and DNA. In this record, the V and J calls reflect TCRdb's handling and not the investigators' own analysis. This sample has roughly 150,000 distinct CDR3 sequences in its table, and roughly 48% of those were observed once. In total, the top ten clones hold 1.1% of the sample.

This entry is derived from a study of CD8+CD57+ T cells in acquired aplastic anemia (dated by TCRdb to 2016 to 2019). Context from the whole study: A mean of around 3.2 ug of DNA, ranging from roughly 0.19 to 27.4 ug, was extracted from sorted CD4+ and CD8+ cells. Mean read counts for healthy donor samples were about 9.8 million for CD4+ cells and around 11 million for CD8+ cells. Points the paper makes about the study in general: Patients and healthy controls showed no significant difference in CD8+ Simpson's diversity (P=0.060). Although some 28 CD8+ CDR3 sequences were shared by patients and controls, these sequences appeared highly expressed in patients and within the immunodominant clones of patients.

In the study, sorted CD4+ and CD8+ blood T cells from patients with severe aplastic anemia and from healthy subjects underwent deep sequencing of TCR repertoires. Ficoll-Paque density gradient centrifugation was used to isolate peripheral blood mononuclear cells. CD4+ and CD8+ T cells were sorted by FACS or magnetic beads before DNA extraction. Measured from the cysteine to the phenylalanine, the CDR3 is 14 residues long. This entry keeps only the CDR3 DNA: 42 bases, framed from base 1. Cut back by 5 bases and 5 bases, the V and J ends lie 15 bases apart. CDR1 and CDR2, per the germline V gene (reference sequence), are SEHNR and FQNEAQ.

The chain joins TRBV7-9 to TRBJ2-5, with a weak D call of TRBD2 (5 bases match). The sample was sorted CD4+, CD8+, or CD8+CD57+ T cells (not recorded which) from PBMCs. The TCR comes from a human donor in good health. The nucleotides read TGTGCCAGCAGCAGCGGAGGAAGTTGGGAGACCCAGTACTTC. Protein translation: CASSSGGSWETQYF.